Described below is a single T cell receptor beta chain sequence and its context. What it binds is not known. Trimming stripped 7 bases from V and 2 bases from J, with 13 bases between. Germline-derived CDR1 and CDR2 are DFQATT and SNEGSKA (reference sequence). The CDR3 runs to 13 residues. These data are taken from a study of T-cell reconstitution after alpha-beta-depleted transplantation in children. Study-level results: Once a year had passed after transplant, T-cell counts and diversity came mostly from newly produced T cells. Expanded graft clones numbering several hundred reportedly gave rise to alpha-beta T cells about two months after transplant. Where some patients showed high TCRbeta diversity at day 60, it came from recipient T cells and thymic progenitors that had survived.

TCRbeta library construction was performed incorporating unique molecular identifiers. TCRdb re-analysed the PCR reads in MiXCR, keeping a single row per CDR3 protein. Of hundreds of thousands of distinct CDR3 sequences listed, over 10% are singletons. The TCR originated in a male patient aged 10 to 17 who had a stem cell transplant for acute myeloid leukemia, so the T cells may come from the graft donor. This specimen consisted of PBMCs, mostly from graft donor cells, obtained 360 days after TCRalphabeta/CD19-depleted stem cell transplant. The chain links TRBV20-1 to TRBJ2-3; D gene unclear. The CDR3 region has the DNA TGCAGTGTTCTAACAGAGATCACAGATACGCAGTATTTT. Protein sequence: CSVLTEITDTQYF.